These 27 T cell receptor beta chains share one sample of origin, sequenced in a study of cytomegalovirus exposure and HLA in healthy donors. PCR used 60 Vbeta primers and 13 Jbeta primers. TCRdb keeps only in-frame clones here, not all; method: immunoSEQ multiplex PCR. The sample contains approximately 110,000 clones, 80% to 85% of which appear only once. The specimen was PBMCs. The receptors come from a woman in her 30s in good health and CMV-seronegative.

Only one count was recorded for this clone. This chain links TRBV7-3 with TRBJ2-3; D uncertain. Germline values: CDR1 SGHTA, CDR2 FQGTGA. The CDR3 contains 12 residues. V was clipped by 2 bases and J by 6 bases, with 6 bases between them. CDR3 sequence reads: CASSLPRDTQYF. The CDR3 DNA reads TGTGCCAGCAGCTTACCCCGGGATACGCAGTATTTT. Variable domain in full (rest from reference TRBV7-3 and TRBJ2-3): GAGVSQTPSNKVTEKGKYVELRCDPISGHTALYWYRQSLGQGPEFLIYFQGTGAADDSGLPNDRFFAVRPEGSVSTLKIQRTERGDSAVYLCASSLPRDTQYFGPGTRLTVL.

This chain links TRBV5-1 with TRBJ2-1; 9 bases are shared with TRBD2. The CDR3 has 15 amino acids. The germline gives CDR1 SGHRS, CDR2 YFSETQ. V was pared by 3 bases and J by 6 bases, with 7 bases of the junction left unmatched. The CDR3 sequence is CASSSSSGAPNEQFF. The CDR3 DNA reads TGCGCCAGCAGCTCTTCTAGCGGGGCCCCCAATGAGCAGTTCTTC.

V and J are TRBV28 and TRBJ1-6, with 8 nucleotides matching TRBD1. Unmatched junction bases numbered 10, after V lost 6 bases and J lost 9 bases. Germline CDR1 reads MDHEN; CDR2 reads SYDVKM. The CDR3 is 15 amino acids. The CDR3 spells CASRGTSGGSSPLHF. In DNA form, the CDR3 reads TGTGCCAGCAGGGGAACATCAGGGGGCAGTTCACCCCTCCACTTT.

The rearrangement uses TRBV5-4 and TRBJ2-7; 7 nucleotides match TRBD1. The V segment lost 7 bases and the J segment 2 bases; nucleotides outside the gene matches: 9. This CDR3 contains 14 residues. Germline V gene lookup returns CDR1 SGHNT and CDR2 YYREEE (reference sequence). This CDR3 reads CASHQQGNPYEQYF. CDR3 DNA sequence: TGTGCCAGCCACCAACAGGGGAATCCCTACGAGCAGTACTTC.

V usage is TRBV19 and J usage is TRBJ1-5; 9 bases match TRBD1. V shed 5 bases, J shed 4 bases, and the junction held 6 bases outside the gene matches. Germline V gene sequence: CDR1 LNHDA, CDR2 SQIVND (reference sequence). This CDR3 comprises 15 residues. The CDR3 DNA follows: TGTGCCAGTAGTTTGGGGACAGGGAATAATCAGCCCCAGCATTTT. As protein: CASSLGTGNNQPQHF.

The rearrangement links TRBV5-1 to TRBJ2-1; 11 bases are a match to TRBD2. Unmatched junction bases numbered 9, after V lost 0 bases and J lost 4 bases. The CDR3 covers 18 residues. CDR1 and CDR2 from the germline V gene are SGHRS and YFSETQ. CDR3 sequence reads: CASSLEPGTSGLYNEQFF. CDR3 DNA sequence: TGCGCCAGCAGCTTGGAGCCGGGGACTAGCGGATTGTACAATGAGCAGTTCTTC.

This clone was found a few times. The chain is built from TRBV7-6 and TRBJ2-5, with D perhaps TRBD1 (5 bases). CDR1 and CDR2 from the germline V gene are SGHVS and FNYEAQ. Trimming left V 5 bases short and J 3 bases short, with 13 bases between. The CDR3 covers 14 residues. The CDR3 DNA sequence: TGTGCCAGCAGCCCCCGACAGAGAGAAGAGACCCAGTACTTC. Protein sequence: CASSPRQREETQYF.

The V gene is TRBV6-1, the J gene TRBJ2-1; D perhaps matches TRBD2 (5 bases). V lost 4 bases and J lost 4, with 11 bases in between. This CDR3 is 14 amino acids long. CDR1 is MNHNS and CDR2 is SASEGT in the germline V gene. The CDR3, as DNA: TGTGCCAGCAGTGCAAGCGGCGGTTACAATGAGCAGTTCTTC. Its translation is CASSASGGYNEQFF.

The CDR3 nucleotides read TGCAGCGTTGACGGGAGGGCCAGCAATGAGCAGTTCTTC. Its protein is CSVDGRASNEQFF. This chain joins TRBV29-1 and TRBJ2-1; 8 bases are a match to TRBD2. The V segment lost 3 bases and the J segment 6 bases; nucleotides outside the gene matches: 4. CDR3 length equals 13 residues. From germline, CDR1 is SQVTM and CDR2 ANQGSEA.

This clone was seen more than once but under ten times. V is TRBV6-5 and J is TRBJ2-1; tentatively, D is TRBD1 (5 bases). Germline CDR1 and CDR2: MNHEY and SVGAGI. V lost 0 bases, J lost 7 bases, and 10 bases lay in between. The CDR3 is 14 residues long. CDR3 in DNA: TGTGCCAGCAGTTACTCCTGGACAACTAATGAGCAGTTCTTC. It codes for CASSYSWTTNEQFF.

This clone was seen once. This chain joins TRBV5-1 and TRBJ1-1; tentative D call: TRBD1 (5 bases). Trimming removed 1 base from V and 2 bases from J, with 9 bases in between. The CDR3 runs 14 residues. CDR1 is SGHRS, CDR2 YFSETQ, per germline. The CDR3 nucleotides are TGCGCCAGCAGCTTGATCCAGGGAAACACTGAAGCTTTCTTT. Translated: CASSLIQGNTEAFF.

The J gene is TRBJ2-5, the V gene TRBV11-3, with 14 positions matching TRBD2. Germline V gene sequence: CDR1 SGHNT, CDR2 YENEEA. This CDR3 is built from 17 residues. With V trimmed by 5 bases and J by 5 bases, 10 bases remained unmatched. This chain's CDR3 is CASSPGTSGSGRETQYF. CDR3 DNA sequence: TGTGCCAGCAGCCCGGGGACTAGCGGGAGTGGTAGGGAGACCCAGTACTTC.

The chain couples TRBV5-8 to TRBJ1-1; TRBD1 matches 9 bases. This CDR3 region has 19 residues. Per the germline V gene, CDR1 is SGHTS and CDR2 is YDEGEE. V trimming: 4 bases; J trimming: 1 base; junction bases outside the gene matches: 17. This CDR3 is CASSPGTGITSGPNTEAFF. CDR3 nucleotide sequence: TGTGCCAGCAGCCCCGGGACAGGGATTACGTCTGGGCCGAACACTGAAGCTTTCTTT.

This chain links TRBV11-2 with TRBJ2-1; 7 bases match TRBD2. The V and J ends lost 2 bases and 3 bases, in that order; junction bases with no gene match: 4. Germline V gives CDR1 SGHAT, CDR2 FQNNGV. This CDR3 region has 15 residues. CDR3 nucleotides: TGTGCCAGCAGCTTACCACTAGCGAGCTACAATGAGCAGTTCTTC. Protein product: CASSLPLASYNEQFF.

The V and J genes are TRBV6-6 and TRBJ2-2; D is possibly TRBD2 (5 bases). This CDR3 comprises 14 residues. Germline lookup yields CDR1 MNHNY and CDR2 SVGAGI (reference sequence). V gave up 6 bases and J gave up 2 bases, with 10 bases separating them. Here the CDR3 reads CASRADLNTGELFF. The DNA for the CDR3 is TGTGCCAGCAGAGCGGACTTAAACACCGGGGAGCTGTTTTTT.

The table lists this clone with a count of one. V is TRBV6-6 and J is TRBJ2-7, with TRBD2 matching over 8 bases. The CDR3 runs 15 residues. J gave up 6 bases and V 6 bases, and 13 bases lay outside the gene matches. Germline CDR1 is MNHNY and CDR2 is SVGAGI (reference sequence). As DNA, the CDR3 is TGTGCCAGCAGGGCGGGACTAGGCCCTTTGTTCGAGCAGTACTTC. The encoded protein is CASRAGLGPLFEQYF.

This clone appeared a few times. The chain uses TRBV7-9 and TRBJ1-1; no clear D gene. Germline CDR1 SEHNR, CDR2 FQNEAQ (reference sequence). The ends were cut back, 5 bases at V and 7 bases at J, with 11 bases in the middle. This CDR3 is built from 12 residues. CDR3 in DNA: TGTGCCAGCAGCCAACTTACCCATGAAGCTTTCTTT. Translation: CASSQLTHEAFF. The full variable domain, completed using reference TRBV7-9 and TRBJ1-1, is DTGVSQNPRHKITKRGQNVTFRCDPISEHNRLYWYRQTLGQGPEFLTYFQNEAQLEKSRLLSDRFSAERPKGSFSTLEIQRTEQGDSAMYLCASSQLTHEAFFGQGTRLTVV.

V gene TRBV11-2 combines with J gene TRBJ1-1, with D uncertain. V shed 6 bases and J shed 5 bases, with 16 bases lying between them. The CDR3 has 14 amino acids. Germline V gives CDR1 SGHAT, CDR2 FQNNGV. In DNA, the CDR3 is TGTGCCAGCAGTTCGAAACTCGGGGTGACTGAAGCTTTCTTT. Protein: CASSSKLGVTEAFF.

This clone was observed a handful of times. J is TRBJ2-1 and V is TRBV2, with D perhaps TRBD2 (6 bases). The length of the CDR3 is 13 residues. Trimming stripped 6 bases from V and 7 bases from J, with 13 bases between. Germline CDR1 and CDR2: SNHLY and FYNNEI. In DNA form, the CDR3 reads TGTGCCAGCAGCAGGGACTCGTGGAATGAGCAGTTCTTC. Amino acid sequence: CASSRDSWNEQFF.

V gene TRBV10-3 combines with J gene TRBJ2-2; 9 bases fit TRBD1. With V trimmed by 3 bases and J by 6 bases, 14 bases remained unmatched. The V gene's germline CDR1 is ENHRY and CDR2 SYGVKD. This CDR3 has 18 amino acids. The CDR3: CAISDSGTGLTISGELFF. The CDR3 region has the DNA TGTGCCATCAGTGATTCCGGGACAGGGTTAACGATATCCGGGGAGCTGTTTTTT.

The V gene is TRBV14, the J gene TRBJ2-1; 7 bases match TRBD1. V shed 4 bases, J shed 4 bases, and the junction held 4 bases outside the gene matches. The CDR3 covers 14 residues. The germline gives CDR1 SGHDN, CDR2 FVKESK. CDR3 protein: CASSPRTGYNEQFF. The CDR3 DNA reads as TGTGCCAGCAGCCCCCGGACAGGATACAATGAGCAGTTCTTC.

V gene TRBV11-3 combines with J gene TRBJ2-7; a weak D match, TRBD2 (6 bases). Germline assignment: CDR1 SGHNT and CDR2 YENEEA. Trimming took 0 bases from V and 0 from J, leaving 12 bases between them. The CDR3 consists of 16 residues. For the CDR3, the DNA is TGTGCCAGCAGCTTAGATAAAAGGGGACTCTCCTACGAGCAGTACTTC. Translated, it gives CASSLDKRGLSYEQYF.

This sequence joins TRBV9 and TRBJ1-3, with TRBD1 identical over 7 bases. The CDR3 has 15 amino acids. Germline V gene data show CDR1 as SGDLS and CDR2 as YYNGEE. V gave up 3 bases and J gave up 0 bases; unmatched junction bases: 3. The CDR3: CASSAGQVSGNTIYF. CDR3 nucleotides: TGTGCCAGCAGCGCAGGACAGGTCTCTGGAAACACCATATATTTT.

The chain carries TRBV7-2 and TRBJ2-7, with 11 bases lining up with TRBD2. The CDR3 is 16 residues long. The ends lost 4 bases at V and 6 bases at J; junction bases unmatched: 11. Germline lookup yields CDR1 SGHTA and CDR2 FQGNSA. The CDR3 loop reads CASSSQQLAGVPEQYF. The CDR3 DNA sequence: TGTGCCAGCAGCTCTCAGCAACTAGCGGGAGTACCCGAGCAGTACTTC.

A single count supports this clone. The J gene is TRBJ2-3, the V gene TRBV5-4; 10 positions agree with TRBD2. The J segment lost 11 bases and the V segment lost 3 bases, leaving 12 bases of the junction unmatched. The CDR3 runs to 15 residues. Germline CDR1 SGHNT, CDR2 YYREEE (reference sequence). This chain's CDR3 is CASSSSGSGILEQYF. Here the CDR3 DNA reads TGTGCCAGCAGCTCTAGCGGGAGCGGTATACTCGAGCAGTATTTT.

The chain carries TRBV6-1 and TRBJ2-7; 10 bases agree with TRBD2. V was clipped by 6 bases and J by 3 bases; unmatched bases: 8. CDR1 is MNHNS and CDR2 is SASEGT in the germline V gene. CDR3 length: 15 amino acids. The CDR3 region is CASSLSGRAFYEQYF. CDR3 nucleotide sequence: TGTGCCAGCAGCCTAAGCGGGAGGGCCTTCTACGAGCAGTACTTC.

This clone was seen a handful of times. The gene calls are TRBV7-2 and TRBJ2-5, with 10 bases that match TRBD2. Germline V lookup: CDR1 SGHTA, CDR2 FQGNSA. J gave up 2 bases and V 4 bases, and 10 bases lay outside the gene matches. CDR3 length: 17 residues. CDR3 bases: TGTGCCAGCAGCTCCCGCGGACTAGCGGACCTTCAAGAGACCCAGTACTTC. Its translation is CASSSRGLADLQETQYF.